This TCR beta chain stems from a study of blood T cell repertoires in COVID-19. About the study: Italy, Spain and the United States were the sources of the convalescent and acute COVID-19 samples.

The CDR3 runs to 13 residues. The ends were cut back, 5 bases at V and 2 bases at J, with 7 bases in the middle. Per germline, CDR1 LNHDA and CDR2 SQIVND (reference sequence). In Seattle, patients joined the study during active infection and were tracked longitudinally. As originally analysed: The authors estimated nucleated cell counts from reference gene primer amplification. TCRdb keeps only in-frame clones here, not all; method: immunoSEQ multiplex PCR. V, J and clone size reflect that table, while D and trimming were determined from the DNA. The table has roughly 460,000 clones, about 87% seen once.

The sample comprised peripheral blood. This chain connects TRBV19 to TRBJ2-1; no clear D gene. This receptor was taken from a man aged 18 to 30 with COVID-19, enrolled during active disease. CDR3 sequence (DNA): TGTGCCAGTAGTCGTTCTACCTACAATGAGCAGTTCTTC. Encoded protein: CASSRSTYNEQFF. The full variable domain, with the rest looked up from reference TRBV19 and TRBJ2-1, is DGGITQSPKYLFRKEGQNVTLSCEQNLNHDAMYWYRQDPGQGLRLIYYSQIVNDFQKGDIAEGYSVSREKKESFPLTVTSAQKNPTAFYLCASSRSTYNEQFFGPGTRLTVL.